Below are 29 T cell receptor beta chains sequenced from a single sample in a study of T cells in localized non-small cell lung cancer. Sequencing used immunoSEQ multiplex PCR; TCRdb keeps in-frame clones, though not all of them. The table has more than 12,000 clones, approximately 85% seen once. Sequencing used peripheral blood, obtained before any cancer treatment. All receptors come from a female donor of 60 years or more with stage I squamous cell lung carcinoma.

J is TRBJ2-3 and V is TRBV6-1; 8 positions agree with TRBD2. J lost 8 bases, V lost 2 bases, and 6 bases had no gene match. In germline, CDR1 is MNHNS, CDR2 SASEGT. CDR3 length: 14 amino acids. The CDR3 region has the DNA TGTGCCAGCAGTGAAAGAGCGGGAGAGACTACGCAGTATTTT. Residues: CASSERAGETTQYF.

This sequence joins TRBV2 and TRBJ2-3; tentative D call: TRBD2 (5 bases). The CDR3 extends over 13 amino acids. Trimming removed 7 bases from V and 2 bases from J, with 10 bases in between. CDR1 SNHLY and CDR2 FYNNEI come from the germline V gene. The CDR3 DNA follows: TGTGCCAGCAAGCGGAGCTTCACAGATACGCAGTATTTT. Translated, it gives CASKRSFTDTQYF.

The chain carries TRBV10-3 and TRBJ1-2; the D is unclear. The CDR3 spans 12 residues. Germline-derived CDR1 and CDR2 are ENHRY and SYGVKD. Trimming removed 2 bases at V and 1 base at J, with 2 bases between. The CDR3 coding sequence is TGTGCCATCAGTGAGGGTAACTATGGCTACACCTTC. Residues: CAISEGNYGYTF.

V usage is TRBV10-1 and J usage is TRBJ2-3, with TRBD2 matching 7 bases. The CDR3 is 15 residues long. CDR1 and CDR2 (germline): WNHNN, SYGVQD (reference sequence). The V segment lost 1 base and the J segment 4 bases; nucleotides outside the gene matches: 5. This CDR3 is CASSEWRGSADTQYF. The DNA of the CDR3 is TGCGCCAGCAGTGAGTGGCGGGGGAGTGCAGATACGCAGTATTTT.

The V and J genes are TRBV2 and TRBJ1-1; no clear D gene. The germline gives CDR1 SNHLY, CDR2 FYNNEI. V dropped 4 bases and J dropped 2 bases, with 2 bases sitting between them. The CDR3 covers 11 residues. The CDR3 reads CASSVNTEAFF. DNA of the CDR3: TGTGCCAGCAGTGTAAACACTGAAGCTTTCTTT.

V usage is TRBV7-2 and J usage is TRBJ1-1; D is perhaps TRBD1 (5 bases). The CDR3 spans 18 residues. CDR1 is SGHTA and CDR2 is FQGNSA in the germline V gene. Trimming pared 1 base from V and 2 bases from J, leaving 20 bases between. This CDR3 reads CASSLVWGRTRGNTEAFF. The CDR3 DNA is TGTGCCAGCAGCTTAGTGTGGGGCAGGACTCGGGGAAACACTGAAGCTTTCTTT. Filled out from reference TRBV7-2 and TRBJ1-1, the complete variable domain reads GAGVSQSPSNKVTEKGKDVELRCDPISGHTALYWYRQSLGQGLEFLIYFQGNSAPDKSGLPSDRFSAERTGGSVSTLTIQRTQQEDSAVYLCASSLVWGRTRGNTEAFFGQGTRLTVV.

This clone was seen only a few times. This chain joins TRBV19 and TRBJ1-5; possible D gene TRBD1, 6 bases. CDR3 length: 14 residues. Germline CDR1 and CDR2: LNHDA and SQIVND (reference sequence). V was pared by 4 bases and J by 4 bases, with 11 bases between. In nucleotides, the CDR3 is TGTGCCAGTAGTAGAAAACAGGGAAATCAGCCCCAGCATTTT. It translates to CASSRKQGNQPQHF. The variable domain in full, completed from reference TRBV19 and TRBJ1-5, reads DGGITQSPKYLFRKEGQNVTLSCEQNLNHDAMYWYRQDPGQGLRLIYYSQIVNDFQKGDIAEGYSVSREKKESFPLTVTSAQKNPTAFYLCASSRKQGNQPQHFGDGTRLSIL.

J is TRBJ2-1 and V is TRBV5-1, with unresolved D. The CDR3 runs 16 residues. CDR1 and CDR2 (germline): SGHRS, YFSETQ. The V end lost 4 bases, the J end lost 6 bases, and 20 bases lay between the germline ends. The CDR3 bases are TGCGCCAGCAGCCGCAGCGTTTTCAGAGTAGGCAATGAGCAGTTCTTC. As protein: CASSRSVFRVGNEQFF.

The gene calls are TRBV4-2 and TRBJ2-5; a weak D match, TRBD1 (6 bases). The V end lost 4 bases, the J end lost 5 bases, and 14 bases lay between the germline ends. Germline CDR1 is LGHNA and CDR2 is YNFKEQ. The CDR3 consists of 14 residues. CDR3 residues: CASSLEGEGETQYF. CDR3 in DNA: TGTGCCAGCAGCCTAGAGGGGGAAGGGGAGACCCAGTACTTC.

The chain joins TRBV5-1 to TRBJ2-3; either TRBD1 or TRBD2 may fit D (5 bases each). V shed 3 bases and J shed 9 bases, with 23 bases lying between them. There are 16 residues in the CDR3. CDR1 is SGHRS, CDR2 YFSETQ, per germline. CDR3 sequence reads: CASSSQTHRDLQTQYF. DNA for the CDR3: TGCGCCAGCAGCTCCCAGACGCACCGGGACCTCCAGACGCAGTATTTT.

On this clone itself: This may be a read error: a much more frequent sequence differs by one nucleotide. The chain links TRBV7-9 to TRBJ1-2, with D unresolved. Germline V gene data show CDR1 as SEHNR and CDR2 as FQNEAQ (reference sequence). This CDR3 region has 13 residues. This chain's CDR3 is CASNLARNYGYTF. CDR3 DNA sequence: TGTGCCAGCAACTTAGCCAGGAACTATGGCTACACCTTC.

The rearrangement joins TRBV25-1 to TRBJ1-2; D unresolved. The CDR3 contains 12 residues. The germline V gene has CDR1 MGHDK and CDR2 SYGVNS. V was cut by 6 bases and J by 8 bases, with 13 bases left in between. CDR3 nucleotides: TGTGCCAGCAGCGAGGGTGGAGGGGGCTACACCTTC. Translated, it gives CASSEGGGGYTF.

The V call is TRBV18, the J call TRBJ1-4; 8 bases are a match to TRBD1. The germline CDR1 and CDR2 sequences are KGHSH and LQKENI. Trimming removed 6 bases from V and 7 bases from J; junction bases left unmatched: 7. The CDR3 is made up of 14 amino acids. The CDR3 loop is CASSPDRDGEKLFF. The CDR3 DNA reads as TGTGCCAGCTCCCCGGACAGGGATGGTGAAAAACTGTTTTTT.

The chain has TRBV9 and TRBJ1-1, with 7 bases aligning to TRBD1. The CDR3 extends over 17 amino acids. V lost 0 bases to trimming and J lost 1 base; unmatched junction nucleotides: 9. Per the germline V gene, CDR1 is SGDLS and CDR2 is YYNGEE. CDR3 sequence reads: CASSVGAQTGRNTEAFF. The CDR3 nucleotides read TGTGCCAGCAGCGTAGGGGCCCAGACAGGGAGGAACACTGAAGCTTTCTTT.

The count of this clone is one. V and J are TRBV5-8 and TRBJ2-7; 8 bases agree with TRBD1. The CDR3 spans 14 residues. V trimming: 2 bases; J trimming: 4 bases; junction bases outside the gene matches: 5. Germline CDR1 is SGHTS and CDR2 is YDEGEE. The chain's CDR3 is CASSFGTGEYEQYF. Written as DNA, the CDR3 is TGTGCCAGCAGCTTTGGGACAGGAGAATACGAGCAGTACTTC.

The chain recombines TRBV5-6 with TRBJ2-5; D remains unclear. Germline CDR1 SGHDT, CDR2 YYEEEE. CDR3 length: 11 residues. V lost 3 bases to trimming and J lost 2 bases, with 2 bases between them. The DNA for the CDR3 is TGTGCCAGCAGCTCACAAGAGACCCAGTACTTC. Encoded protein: CASSSQETQYF.

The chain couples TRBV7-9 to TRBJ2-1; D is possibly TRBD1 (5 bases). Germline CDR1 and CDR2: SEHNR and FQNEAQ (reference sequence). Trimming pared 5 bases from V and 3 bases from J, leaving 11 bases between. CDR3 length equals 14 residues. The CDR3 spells CASSPTEYYNEQFF. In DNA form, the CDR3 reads TGTGCCAGCAGCCCGACAGAGTACTACAATGAGCAGTTCTTC.

The CDR3 here is CASSDSIRTFTRGNQPQHF. CDR3 in DNA: TGTGCCAGCAGTGACTCGATTCGGACATTCACAAGAGGCAATCAGCCCCAGCATTTT. J is TRBJ1-5 and V is TRBV6-4; a possible D gene is TRBD1 (5 bases). CDR1 and CDR2 from the germline V gene are MRHNA and SNTAGT. CDR3 length equals 19 residues. The germline V and J ends were trimmed by 0 bases and 2 bases, with 20 bases remaining between them.

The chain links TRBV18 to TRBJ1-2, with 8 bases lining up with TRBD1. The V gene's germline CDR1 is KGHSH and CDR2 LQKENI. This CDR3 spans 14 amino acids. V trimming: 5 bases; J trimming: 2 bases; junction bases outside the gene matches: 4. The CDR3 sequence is CASSLDRANYGYTF. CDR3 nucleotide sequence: TGTGCCAGCTCATTGGACAGGGCAAACTATGGCTACACCTTC.

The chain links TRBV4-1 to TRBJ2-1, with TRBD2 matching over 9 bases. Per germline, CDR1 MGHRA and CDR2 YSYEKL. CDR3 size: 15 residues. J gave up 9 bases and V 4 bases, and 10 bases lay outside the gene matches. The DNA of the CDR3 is TGCGCCAGCAGCCCCGAGGCGGGGGGGCCGACTGAGCAGTTCTTC. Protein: CASSPEAGGPTEQFF.

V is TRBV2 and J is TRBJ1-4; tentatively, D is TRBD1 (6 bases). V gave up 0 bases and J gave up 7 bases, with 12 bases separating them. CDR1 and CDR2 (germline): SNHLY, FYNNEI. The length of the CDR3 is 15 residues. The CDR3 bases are TGTGCCAGCAGTGAAGCGGGGGCAGAGATTGAAAAACTGTTTTTT. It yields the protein CASSEAGAEIEKLFF.

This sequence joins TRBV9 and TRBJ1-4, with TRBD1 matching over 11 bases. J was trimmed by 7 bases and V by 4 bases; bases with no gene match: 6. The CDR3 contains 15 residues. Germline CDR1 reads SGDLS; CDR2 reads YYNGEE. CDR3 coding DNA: TGTGCCAGCAGCCCCGCCGGGACAGGGGGTGAAAAACTGTTTTTT. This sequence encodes CASSPAGTGGEKLFF.

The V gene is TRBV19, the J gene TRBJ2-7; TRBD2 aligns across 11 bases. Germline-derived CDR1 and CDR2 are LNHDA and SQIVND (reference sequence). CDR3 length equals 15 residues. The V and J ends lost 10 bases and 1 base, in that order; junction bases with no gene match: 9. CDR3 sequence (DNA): TGTGCCACCAAGATGACTAGCGGGGTATCCTACGAGCAGTACTTC. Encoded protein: CATKMTSGVSYEQYF. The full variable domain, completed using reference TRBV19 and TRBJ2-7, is DGGITQSPKYLFRKEGQNVTLSCEQNLNHDAMYWYRQDPGQGLRLIYYSQIVNDFQKGDIAEGYSVSREKKESFPLTVTSAQKNPTAFYLCATKMTSGVSYEQYFGPGTRLTVT.

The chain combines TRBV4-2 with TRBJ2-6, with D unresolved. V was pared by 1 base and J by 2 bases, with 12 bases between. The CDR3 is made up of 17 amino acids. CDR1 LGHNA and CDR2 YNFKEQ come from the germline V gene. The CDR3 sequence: CASSQADTAPGANVLTF. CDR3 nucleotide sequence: TGTGCCAGCAGCCAAGCCGACACGGCCCCTGGGGCCAACGTCCTGACTTTC.

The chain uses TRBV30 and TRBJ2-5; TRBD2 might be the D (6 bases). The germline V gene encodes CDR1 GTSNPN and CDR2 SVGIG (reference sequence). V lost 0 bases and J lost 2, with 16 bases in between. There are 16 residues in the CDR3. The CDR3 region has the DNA TGTGCCTGGAGTGTAAAATTACTAGCTGAACAAGAGACCCAGTACTTC. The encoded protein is CAWSVKLLAEQETQYF.

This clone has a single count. CDR3 amino acids: CASSGQGNYNEKLFF. In DNA form, the CDR3 reads TGTGCCAGCAGTGGACAGGGGAACTATAATGAAAAACTGTTTTTT. The chain carries TRBV28 and TRBJ1-4; 9 positions agree with TRBD1. CDR3 length: 15 amino acids. V lost 5 bases, J lost 4 bases, and 5 bases stayed unmatched. Per the germline V gene, CDR1 is MDHEN and CDR2 is SYDVKM.

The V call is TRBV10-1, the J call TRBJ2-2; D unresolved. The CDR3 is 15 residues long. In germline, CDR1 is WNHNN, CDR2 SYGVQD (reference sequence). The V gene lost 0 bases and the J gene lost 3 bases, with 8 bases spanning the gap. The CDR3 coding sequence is TGCGCCAGCAGTGAGTCAGGCCAGTACACCGGGGAGCTGTTTTTT. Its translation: CASSESGQYTGELFF.

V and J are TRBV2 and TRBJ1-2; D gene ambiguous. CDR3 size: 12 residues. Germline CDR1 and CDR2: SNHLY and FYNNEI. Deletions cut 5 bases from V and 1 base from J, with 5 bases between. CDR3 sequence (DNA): TGTGCCAGCAGTAGGGATAACTATGGCTACACCTTC. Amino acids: CASSRDNYGYTF.

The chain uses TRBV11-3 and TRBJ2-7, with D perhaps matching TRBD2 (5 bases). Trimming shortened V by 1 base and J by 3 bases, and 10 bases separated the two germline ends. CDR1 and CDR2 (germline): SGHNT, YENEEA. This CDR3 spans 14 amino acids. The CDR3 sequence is CASSLGGYSYEQYF. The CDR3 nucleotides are TGTGCCAGCAGCTTAGGCGGGTATAGCTACGAGCAGTACTTC.